This note documents a single T cell receptor beta chain sequence. Its recognized antigen is unknown. Base-call qualities are not available, and no considerably larger clone is one nucleotide away. The germline V gene supplies CDR1 SGHAT and CDR2 FQNNGV. V gives up 4 bases and J gives up 4 bases, and the segment between their germline ends measures 16 bases. The CDR3 measures 15 amino acids from cysteine to phenylalanine. The entry retains the CDR3 DNA only, 45 bases that are in frame from base 1. The donors were some 39 Caucasian individuals from Russia, aged 6 to 90 years, who were systemically healthy. Each donor gave approximately 9.4 milliliters of peripheral blood, drawn into EDTA-treated Vacutainer tubes. Ficoll-Paque density-gradient centrifugation was used to isolate PBMCs, with at least 7 million per sample. Total RNA was extracted from PBMCs with Trizol reagent, with at least 6 micrograms obtained per sample. For every donor, an aliquot of PBMCs went through flow cytometry to measure the percentages of naive CD45RAhigh/CD27high T cells.

These data are taken from a study of blood T cells in healthy people across ages (dated by TCRdb to 2013 to 2016). With respect to the entire study: In model experiments, roughly one uniquely barcoded TCR beta cDNA molecule per two T cells was captured by template switching. Donors were grouped into four age groups: young (average 16 years), middle-aged (39), aged (about 60) and long-lived (around 82). For two donors (one aged 18 to 30 and one aged 80 or older), the study analyzed two additional independent replicas of 1 million unique cDNA reads from the same blood draw. Using deep sequencing normalized with unique cDNA molecular identifiers, the study measured how TCR beta repertoire diversity changes with age. To avoid experimental bias, donors of different ages were spread randomly across the sequencing lanes.

What the study reported, not specific to this receptor: Estimates of total diversity from one million sequenced T cells were regarded as lower bounds and underestimates. Compared with the aged group, the long-lived group had more naive CD4+ T cells, fewer expanded clones and increased TCR diversity, a pattern suggesting age selection. Conclusive comparison of naive and antigen-experienced compartments was prevented by the profiling of bulk unsorted PBMCs. Donor CMV infection status was unknown, potentially confounding age-related changes in expanded clonotypes. Observed TCR beta diversity per million T cells fell roughly linearly with age, and a significant reduction was already apparent by age approximately 41. A strong correlation was found between observed TCR beta diversity and the percentage of naive T cells measured by flow cytometry.

To prepare the library, 5' RACE was applied. TCRdb lists the instrument as Illumina HiSeq 2500. A second PCR of about 6 to 12 cycles was run with a J-beta primer mix and a sample-barcoded 5' primer. A unique molecular identifier was introduced onto each TCR beta cDNA molecule by a template-switch 5' adaptor carrying 12 random nucleotides. Each sample yielded at least 2.5 million CDR3-containing paired-end reads. The Mint cDNA synthesis kit, primed by a TRBC-specific oligonucleotide, was used to synthesize first-strand cDNA from all RNA. All cDNA was treated with uracil-DNA glycosylase and then went through a first 18-cycle PCR with the universal primers M1SS and BC2_uni_R. Processing in the source paper ran as follows. For normalization, 1 million high-quality reads were randomly selected from each sample, with every read carrying a distinct molecular identifier. Instead of being binned into consensus sequences, reads that shared molecular identifiers were thrown out. MiTCR, set to a Q25 quality threshold and the strictest error-elimination algorithm, was used for CDR3 identification, clonotype clustering and error correction. Lower-bound total TCR beta diversity was estimated with a nonparametric unseen species model using Euler transformation. Using fastp at Q25 and MiXCR, TCRdb reprocessed the public reads and kept productive beta chains. Here each entry gathers all rows of one CDR3 protein and keeps the most common genes and DNA. The V and J calls come from TCRdb's annotation, not from the publication. The sample table contains some 1.7 million distinct CDR3 sequences; only one count was recorded for approximately 30% of them. 7% to 9% of the sample belongs to the ten largest clones.

Sequencing was performed on blood. This TCR came from a woman in her 30s in good health. This sequence uses TRBV11-2 and TRBJ1-2; the D gene assignment is ambiguous. The DNA sequence follows: TGTGCCAGCAGCTCTTCCCGCGAAGACCGCTATGGCTACACCTTC. This gives the protein CASSSSREDRYGYTF.